These T cell receptor beta chains were read from a single sample in a study of cytomegalovirus exposure and HLA in healthy donors. Sequencing was performed with immunoSEQ multiplex PCR; in TCRdb, only in-frame clones are kept and a portion is missing. The top ten clones hold roughly 5.6% of a sample with approximately 100,000 clones, 60% to 85% of them seen once. Sequencing input: PBMCs. The receptors originated from a female donor in good health and CMV-seropositive. The CDR3 runs from the conserved cysteine through the conserved F or W. D genes are given only for firm matches. The size of a clone is reported for some rows only, either as once, few or many, or as a class for expanded clones.

D	size	V	J	DNA	CDR3
-	-	TRBV6-5	TRBJ2-3	TGTGCCAGCAGGGATGGGAGAGGCACAGATACGCAGTATTTT	CASRDGRGTDTQYF
-	few	TRBV7-2	TRBJ2-1	TGTGCCAGCAGCAACTCCCTCCCGGCGGATGAGCAGTTCTTC	CASSNSLPADEQFF
TRBD1	-	TRBV2	TRBJ1-2	TGTGCCAGCAGCTACACAGGGGGCAATGGCTACACCTTC	CASSYTGGNGYTF
TRBD1	-	TRBV7-8	TRBJ2-1	TGTGCCGGCAGCTTAATGACAGGGATTACCTACAATGAGCAGTTCTTC	CAGSLMTGITYNEQFF
TRBD2	-	TRBV7-3	TRBJ2-2	TGTGCCAGCAGCTCCCATGGGGGGGTCGGGGAGCTGTTTTTT	CASSSHGGVGELFF
TRBD1	-	TRBV27	TRBJ2-7	TGTGCCAGCAGTTTAAGAGGGGGACAGTCCTACGAGCAGTACTTC	CASSLRGGQSYEQYF
TRBD1	few	TRBV10-2	TRBJ2-3	TGCGCCAGCAGGGATCCGGGACAGGGAATATCAGATACGCAGTATTTT	CASRDPGQGISDTQYF
TRBD2	-	TRBV9	TRBJ2-3	TGTGCCAGCAGCGTTGGACTAGCGGGGACGGGGGATACGCAGTATTTT	CASSVGLAGTGDTQYF
TRBD2	-	TRBV7-3	TRBJ2-1	TGTGCCAGCAGCCAGACTAGCGGGGTGCAGTTCTTC	CASSQTSGVQFF
-	-	TRBV11-1	TRBJ2-7	TGTGCCAGCAGCTTAGCCCTCTCGGGGAAGCAGTACTTC	CASSLALSGKQYF
TRBD2	-	TRBV6-1	TRBJ2-2	TGTGCCAGCAGTCTAGCGGTGGACGGGGAGCTGTTTTTT	CASSLAVDGELFF
-	-	TRBV28	TRBJ2-2	TGTGCCAGCAGTGGGGCGGTGAACACCGGGGAGCTGTTTTTT	CASSGAVNTGELFF
TRBD1	-	TRBV5-1	TRBJ2-7	TGCGCCAGCAGCTTTACCGGGACAGAATACGAGCAGTACTTC	CASSFTGTEYEQYF
TRBD1	-	TRBV9	TRBJ2-1	TGTGCCAGCACCGAAAAGGACAGGGTCTACAATGAGCAGTTCTTC	CASTEKDRVYNEQFF
-	-	TRBV11-2	TRBJ1-2	TGTGCCAGCAGCTTAGAGGGCTGGGGCTACACCTTC	CASSLEGWGYTF
-	-	TRBV5-4	TRBJ2-1	TGTGCCAGCAGCTGGAGGGCCGGGGCAGGGATCGATGAGCAGTTCTTC	CASSWRAGAGIDEQFF
-	-	TRBV7-9	TRBJ1-2	TGTGCCAGCAGCCTAGACGGTTTTGTAGGCTACACCTTC	CASSLDGFVGYTF
-	once	TRBV13	TRBJ2-3	TGTGCCAGCAGCCCTCGAGGAGGGGGGGCAGATACGCAGTATTTT	CASSPRGGGADTQYF
-	-	TRBV4-1	TRBJ1-6	TGCGCCAGCAGCCAAGATCGAGACAGCAACTCCTATAATTCACCCCTCCACTTT	CASSQDRDSNSYNSPLHF
TRBD1	-	TRBV19	TRBJ1-2	TGTGCCAGTCGACGGGGCTCCAGGGGGCAAGGTGGCTACACCTTC	CASRRGSRGQGGYTF
-	-	TRBV7-2	TRBJ1-5	TGTGCCAGCAGCTTAGGGGCAGGGAGGCAGCCCCAGCATTTT	CASSLGAGRQPQHF
-	-	TRBV7-6	TRBJ2-5	TGTGCCAGCAGCTTAGACCGGCGAGGGCTATCCAGAGAGACCCAGTACTTC	CASSLDRRGLSRETQYF
-	-	TRBV5-1	TRBJ2-2	TGCGCCAGCAGTAACCAGGTGAACACCGGGGAGCTGTTTTTT	CASSNQVNTGELFF